A selection of T cell receptor beta chains follows, all from one sample in a study of cytomegalovirus exposure and HLA in healthy donors. Some clones are missing from TCRdb's copy, which holds only in-frame ones; the method was immunoSEQ multiplex PCR. The data show fewer than 250,000 clones, approximately 83% seen once. The source material was PBMCs. The origin of the receptors is a woman in her fifties or sixties in good health and CMV-seropositive. Both conserved end residues are part of each CDR3. The order of the fields is D gene, J gene, clone size, V gene, CDR3 DNA, CDR3 protein. A D gene is named only where the DNA matches it firmly. Expanded clones get a size class; other rows say once, few or many, or leave the size out.

D gene: .
J gene: TRBJ1-6
clone size: .
V gene: TRBV2
CDR3 DNA: TGTGCCAGCAGATTCGCACGGGGTAATAATTCACCCCTCCACTTT
CDR3 protein: CASRFARGNNSPLHF

D gene: .
J gene: TRBJ1-2
clone size: .
V gene: TRBV28
CDR3 DNA: TGTGCCAGCCACAACAGACCGGGCAGGGACTATGGCTACACCTTC
CDR3 protein: CASHNRPGRDYGYTF

D gene: .
J gene: TRBJ1-1
clone size: few
V gene: TRBV6-1
CDR3 DNA: TGTGCCAGCAGTGTTACAGAGAACACTGAAGCTTTCTTT
CDR3 protein: CASSVTENTEAFF

D gene: TRBD1
J gene: TRBJ2-7
clone size: once
V gene: TRBV27
CDR3 DNA: TGTGCTTCCGGGCGGGGGGACAGGGGGTTTCCCTACGAGCAGTACTTC
CDR3 protein: CASGRGDRGFPYEQYF

D gene: .
J gene: TRBJ2-1
clone size: .
V gene: TRBV5-4
CDR3 DNA: TGTGCCAGCAGCCCCCCCCCTGGGGGCCCCTCCTACAATGAGCAGTTCTTC
CDR3 protein: CASSPPPGGPSYNEQFF

D gene: .
J gene: TRBJ1-1
clone size: .
V gene: TRBV19
CDR3 DNA: TGTGCCAGTAAGGCAGGGAACACTGAAGCTTTCTTT
CDR3 protein: CASKAGNTEAFF

D gene: TRBD1
J gene: TRBJ1-3
clone size: .
V gene: TRBV6-1
CDR3 DNA: TGTGCCAGCAGTCACCGAGGGACAGGGGAGACCATATATTTT
CDR3 protein: CASSHRGTGETIYF

D gene: TRBD1
J gene: TRBJ2-7
clone size: few
V gene: TRBV7-6
CDR3 DNA: TGTGCCAGCAGCTATACGCGGACAGGGGCAGGGTTATATCAGTACTTC
CDR3 protein: CASSYTRTGAGLYQYF

D gene: .
J gene: TRBJ1-2
clone size: .
V gene: TRBV28
CDR3 DNA: TGTGCCAGCACCTCGTCCTTCAGGGGACCTAACTATGGCTACACCTTC
CDR3 protein: CASTSSFRGPNYGYTF

D gene: .
J gene: TRBJ1-3
clone size: .
V gene: TRBV7-2
CDR3 DNA: TGTGCCAGCAGCTTAGAACAAGCGAGCTCTGGAAACACCATATATTTT
CDR3 protein: CASSLEQASSGNTIYF

D gene: .
J gene: TRBJ1-4
clone size: .
V gene: TRBV5-1
CDR3 DNA: TGTGCCAGCAGCACCAGTTTCGACAGCGAAAAACTGTTTTTT
CDR3 protein: CASSTSFDSEKLFF

D gene: TRBD2
J gene: TRBJ2-1
clone size: .
V gene: TRBV7-7
CDR3 DNA: TGTGCCAGCAGCCAACCGGGACTAGCCAATGAGCAGTTCTTC
CDR3 protein: CASSQPGLANEQFF

D gene: .
J gene: TRBJ1-2
clone size: .
V gene: TRBV5-1
CDR3 DNA: TGCGCCAGCAGCTTGGCAGGGATGGGCTACACCTTC
CDR3 protein: CASSLAGMGYTF

D gene: TRBD2
J gene: TRBJ2-3
clone size: .
V gene: TRBV7-2
CDR3 DNA: TGTGCCAGCAGCTTAGATGGCGGGGGTTGGGATACGCAGTATTTT
CDR3 protein: CASSLDGGGWDTQYF